The sequence of this TCR beta chain was determined in a study of shared clonotypes between healthy human individuals. It was at deep level that the assay was run. The authors split each subset's genomic DNA evenly across several immunoSEQ plates. In replicate PCRs of unsorted PBMC, 250 to 350 ng DNA, tens of thousands of T cell genomes, was used. Libraries were prepared by immunoSEQ multiplex PCR; TCRdb keeps only in-frame clonotypes and omits some of them. The sample has about half a million clones, less than 80% seen once. Trimming removed 4 bases from V and 2 bases from J, with 8 bases in between. Germline V gives CDR1 LGHNA, CDR2 YNFKEQ. The CDR3 covers 13 residues.

The sequencing input was PBMCs. This clonotype was obtained from a woman in her forties in good health. Some clones in this sample may be carry-over from other donors' samples. V and J are TRBV4-2 and TRBJ1-2, with no clear D. The CDR3 sequence is CASSLGANYGYTF. DNA for the CDR3: TGTGCCAGCAGCCTCGGAGCCAACTATGGCTACACCTTC.